One TCR beta chain is described in this entry. Clinical history reported by participants formed the basis on which cohorts were assigned. Original methodology: How many nucleated cells were present was estimated from reference gene primer amplification. Assay: immunoSEQ multiplex PCR; the TCRdb copy retains only in-frame clones and omits some. V, J and clone size were drawn from that table, and D and trimming were deduced from the DNA. The sample lists hundreds of thousands of clones; about 89% were seen once. This entry comes from a study of blood T cell repertoires in COVID-19. Study summary: The samples span acute and convalescent COVID-19 from the United States, Italy and Spain. From T cells, B-cell-depleted T cells, or PBMCs came the material, which was cDNA or gDNA.

This CDR3 comprises 17 residues. Germline trimming cut 5 bases from V and 6 bases from J; bases unmatched to any gene: 12. The germline V gene encodes CDR1 SGHVS and CDR2 FQNEAQ. Sequencing used PBMCs or T cells enriched from blood (not recorded which). The chain employs TRBV7-8 and TRBJ2-7, with 14 bases that match TRBD2. The TCR comes from a man aged 35-49 years who had recovered from COVID-19. This CDR3 is CASSRAGLAGGSTEQYF. CDR3 bases: TGTGCCAGCAGCCGAGCCGGACTAGCGGGAGGATCGACCGAGCAGTACTTC.